One sample yielded the 22 T cell receptor beta chains listed below, sequenced in a study of cytomegalovirus exposure and HLA in healthy donors. PCR amplification relied on 60 Vbeta primers (plus 13 Jbeta primers). TCRdb keeps only in-frame clones here, not all; method: immunoSEQ multiplex PCR. The sample holds fewer than 200,000 clones; over 70% are singletons and the top ten take under 2.5%. The material sequenced was PBMCs. The receptors originated from a woman in her thirties in good health and CMV-seronegative.

Concerning this clone itself: The junction shows a germline mismatch at one end, possibly a read error. The gene calls are TRBV28 and TRBJ2-7; perhaps TRBD2 as D (7 bases). The germline CDR1 and CDR2 sequences are MDHEN and SYDVKM. CDR3 size: 14 residues. CDR3 sequence (DNA): TGTGCCAGCAGTTTATTGGGAGGGTCGACAGGCTGGGACTTC. Translation: CASSLLGGSTGWDF.

The rearrangement links TRBV2 to TRBJ2-1; 9 bases line up with TRBD1. Per the germline V gene, CDR1 is SNHLY and CDR2 is FYNNEI. The V and J ends lost 7 bases and 7 bases, in that order; junction bases with no gene match: 5. The CDR3 sequence is 13 residues long. DNA for the CDR3: TGTGCCAGCAAGCGGGACAGGGAGAATGAGCAGTTCTTC. This sequence encodes CASKRDRENEQFF.

The chain joins TRBV27 to TRBJ2-5; TRBD1 matches 7 bases. Germline-derived CDR1 and CDR2 are MNHEY and SMNVEV (reference sequence). V was pared by 0 bases and J by 2 bases, with 9 bases of the junction left unmatched. The CDR3 sequence is 17 residues long. The DNA for the CDR3 is TGTGCCAGCAGTTTATCCACCACCTCACAGGGGCAAGAGACCCAGTACTTC. This sequence encodes CASSLSTTSQGQETQYF.

The chain joins TRBV6-5 to TRBJ2-2; possible D gene TRBD2, 6 bases. This CDR3 spans 15 amino acids. The germline gives CDR1 MNHEY, CDR2 SVGAGI. V gave up 0 bases and J gave up 1 base, with 6 bases separating them. The CDR3 reads CASSYSSGNTGELFF. In DNA, the CDR3 is TGTGCCAGCAGTTACTCTAGCGGGAACACCGGGGAGCTGTTTTTT.

In this sample, this clone turned up a few times. This chain joins TRBV2 and TRBJ1-1; D call uncertain. This CDR3 region has 15 residues. Trimming took off 0 bases at V and 2 bases at J, with 10 bases between the two ends. Germline loops: CDR1 SNHLY, CDR2 FYNNEI. The CDR3 spells CASSEALSGNTEAFF. The CDR3 coding sequence is TGTGCCAGCAGTGAAGCTTTATCGGGTAACACTGAAGCTTTCTTT.

This chain connects TRBV28 to TRBJ2-7, with 7 bases that match TRBD1. There are 14 residues in the CDR3. The V gene end was trimmed by 2 bases and the J gene end by 3 bases; junction bases not matched to a gene: 4. Per germline, CDR1 MDHEN and CDR2 SYDVKM. DNA for the CDR3: TGTGCCAGCAGTTTACGAGGGGGCTACTACGAGCAGTACTTC. Residues: CASSLRGGYYEQYF.

This chain uses TRBV6-6 with TRBJ2-7; 8 nucleotides agree with TRBD1. Trimming at V came to 6 bases and at J to 5 bases, leaving 6 bases not matched to a gene. The CDR3 is made up of 13 amino acids. CDR1 is MNHNY, CDR2 SVGAGI, per germline (reference sequence). This CDR3 is CASSPRTGNEQYF. In DNA, the CDR3 is TGTGCCAGCAGCCCCCGGACAGGGAACGAGCAGTACTTC.

The rearrangement uses TRBV27 and TRBJ2-5, with TRBD1 identical over 10 bases. J lost 11 bases, V lost 8 bases, and 17 bases had no gene match. The CDR3 extends over 15 amino acids. In germline, CDR1 is MNHEY, CDR2 SMNVEV (reference sequence). CDR3 DNA: TGTGCCAGCGGGGCTCGGGACAGGGGCTTTGGGGAGCAGTACTTC. Residues: CASGARDRGFGEQYF.

This clone occurred once. The chain is built from TRBV7-9 and TRBJ1-4; D is possibly TRBD1 (5 bases). CDR1 SEHNR and CDR2 FQNEAQ come from the germline V gene (reference sequence). V was cut by 5 bases and J by 5 bases, with 12 bases left in between. CDR3 length: 14 residues. CDR3 loop: CASSHRKGNEKLFF. The CDR3 DNA reads as TGTGCCAGCAGCCATCGGAAGGGGAATGAAAAACTGTTTTTT.

Of note for this clone: The junction departs from germline at one end; a sequencing error may be responsible. The V and J genes are TRBV7-9 and TRBJ2-5, with TRBD2 identical over 7 bases. The CDR3 contains 15 residues. Germline-derived CDR1 and CDR2 are SEHNR and FQNEAQ (reference sequence). The CDR3: CSSTRRAAGKETQYF. CDR3 coding DNA: TGTTCCAGCACCAGACGGGCAGCGGGGAAAGAGACCCAGTACTTC.

This clone is a singleton in its sample. The rearrangement joins TRBV6-7 to TRBJ2-3, with 16 bases that match TRBD2. TRBV6-7 counts as an open reading frame of uncertain function. V lost 6 bases to trimming and J lost 5 bases; unmatched junction nucleotides: 11. The CDR3 spans 18 residues. CDR3: CASRLIPGLAGGGDTQYF. Here the CDR3 DNA reads TGTGCCAGCAGGCTTATACCGGGACTAGCGGGAGGGGGAGATACGCAGTATTTT.

The chain joins TRBV9 to TRBJ1-5; a weak D match, TRBD1 (5 bases). The CDR3 runs 15 residues. The V gene lost 0 bases and the J gene lost 3 bases, with 10 bases spanning the gap. Germline V gene sequence: CDR1 SGDLS, CDR2 YYNGEE. The CDR3 coding sequence is TGTGCCAGCAGCGTAGCCCCGACAGACAATCAGCCCCAGCATTTT. Its translation is CASSVAPTDNQPQHF.

V usage is TRBV6-5 and J usage is TRBJ2-1; TRBD2 aligns across 9 bases. The CDR3 runs 14 residues. After removal of 3 bases from V and 7 bases from J, the junction contained 4 bases not matched to a gene. CDR1 and CDR2 (germline): MNHEY, SVGAGI. The DNA for the CDR3 is TGTGCCAGCAGTTATAGCGGGGGCGGGAATGAGCAGTTCTTC. Translation: CASSYSGGGNEQFF.

The rearrangement links TRBV28 to TRBJ2-7, with TRBD1 identical over 9 bases. The CDR3 sequence is 14 residues long. V gave up 6 bases and J gave up 7 bases; unmatched junction bases: 10. Germline CDR1 MDHEN, CDR2 SYDVKM. The CDR3, as DNA: TGTGCCAGCAGGCCGGGACAGGGAGGAGGGGAGCAGTACTTC. It specifies CASRPGQGGGEQYF. The full variable domain, rest sourced from reference TRBV28 and TRBJ2-7, is DVKVTQSSRYLVKRTGEKVFLECVQDMDHENMFWYRQDPGLGLRLIYFSYDVKMKEKGDIPEGYSVSREKKERFSLILESASTNQTSMYLCASRPGQGGGEQYFGPGTRLTVT.

In the case of this clone: Its ends do not fully match the called genes, so a read error is possible. This chain joins TRBV7-9 and TRBJ1-3, with D perhaps TRBD1 (5 bases). There are 16 residues in the CDR3. Germline V gives CDR1 SEHNR, CDR2 FQNEAQ (reference sequence). The CDR3, as DNA: TGTTCCAGCAGCTTATCCCCCGACAGCTCTGGAAACACCATATATTTT. Translating gives CSSSLSPDSSGNTIYF.

This chain connects TRBV2 to TRBJ2-7; 8 nucleotides align to TRBD1. V lost 7 bases and J lost 2; bases outside the gene matches: 4. The germline V gene has CDR1 SNHLY and CDR2 FYNNEI. The CDR3 consists of 13 residues. CDR3: CASNLQGAYEQYF. CDR3 DNA: TGTGCCAGCAACCTACAGGGGGCCTACGAGCAGTACTTC.

In its sample, this clone was seen once. J is TRBJ1-1 and V is TRBV28, with 7 bases identical to TRBD1. V shed 5 bases and J 4 bases; nucleotides not matched to a gene: 7. Germline lookup yields CDR1 MDHEN and CDR2 SYDVKM. The CDR3 has 14 residues. The CDR3 spells CASSPTGTPTEAFF. CDR3 coding DNA: TGTGCCAGCAGTCCGACAGGGACGCCCACTGAAGCTTTCTTT.

V and J are TRBV11-1 and TRBJ1-4; no clear D. Trimming removed 2 bases at V and 5 bases at J, with 9 bases between. CDR1 is SGHAT, CDR2 FQDESV, per germline (reference sequence). The CDR3 runs to 14 residues. The CDR3 nucleotides read TGTGCCAGCAGCTTAAATAGGCGGAATGAAAAACTGTTTTTT. Its translation is CASSLNRRNEKLFF.

This clone was seen only once. J is TRBJ2-2 and V is TRBV4-2; TRBD2 is a possible D gene (5 bases). Trimming removed 6 bases from V and 2 bases from J, with 7 bases in between. CDR1 and CDR2 from the germline V gene are LGHNA and YNFKEQ. The length of the CDR3 is 13 residues. This CDR3 reads CASSPGNTGELFF. For the CDR3, the DNA is TGTGCCAGCAGTCCGGGAAACACCGGGGAGCTGTTTTTT.

The chain is built from TRBV28 and TRBJ2-3; 14 nucleotides line up with TRBD2. With V trimmed by 3 bases and J by 1 base, 3 bases remained unmatched. The length of the CDR3 is 17 residues. From germline, CDR1 is MDHEN and CDR2 SYDVKM. CDR3 amino acids: CASSFMTSGGGTDTQYF. Written as DNA, the CDR3 is TGTGCCAGCAGTTTTATGACTAGCGGGGGGGGCACAGATACGCAGTATTTT.

The gene calls are TRBV5-1 and TRBJ1-6; 7 nucleotides align to TRBD1. This CDR3 contains 16 residues. Losses at the gene ends were 0 bases for V and 7 bases for J; bases not matched to a gene: 7. CDR1 is SGHRS, CDR2 YFSETQ, per germline. The CDR3 reads CASSLDPGTENSPLHF. The DNA for the CDR3 is TGCGCCAGCAGCTTGGACCCTGGGACAGAAAATTCACCCCTCCACTTT.

This clone was seen a handful of times. The chain couples TRBV5-6 to TRBJ2-3, with a possible D match to TRBD1 (5 bases). CDR3 length: 15 residues. Germline V gene data show CDR1 as SGHDT and CDR2 as YYEEEE. The V end lost 1 base, the J end lost 2 bases, and 11 bases lay between the germline ends. The DNA for the CDR3 is TGTGCCAGCAGCTTGTGGGGCGCAGACACAGATACGCAGTATTTT. Protein: CASSLWGADTDTQYF.